This TCR beta chain was obtained from a study of glioma-infiltrating T cells after dendritic cell vaccination (TCRdb year 2016). Describing the broader study: The cohort comprised approximately 15 glioblastoma patients from Phase I and II dendritic cell vaccination trials, 9 newly diagnosed and 6 with recurrent disease. Patients received autologous tumor lysate-pulsed dendritic cell vaccination between the early 2000s and the early 2010s. To make the vaccine, monocyte-derived dendritic cells were cultured for approximately 7 days with IL-4 and GM-CSF and then pulsed overnight with autologous tumor lysate. Patients received three intradermal dendritic cell vaccine injections at biweekly intervals in the arm below the axilla. In glioblastoma patients vaccinated with dendritic cells, deep sequencing of TCR beta CDR3 regions served to measure the amount of tumor-infiltrating lymphocytes and to compare repertoires between tumor and blood. TCR sequencing metrics, including TIL content and tumor-blood repertoire overlap, were correlated with survival after dendritic cell vaccination. The paper's findings and limits, for the study overall: The three-group TCR overlap response model was characterized as speculative, and prospective validation of the model was stated to be required. No direct relationship between TCR clonality and survival was found, suggesting a diverse polyclonal response may matter. The cohort was small and heterogeneous, and full blood and tumor sets were available for few patients, with initial-recurrent tumor pairs available for even fewer patients. After dendritic cell vaccination, a higher estimated pretreatment TIL content predicted longer time to progression and longer overall survival.

Regarding this clone: The clone's antigen remains unknown. Base-call qualities are not available, and no considerably larger clone is one nucleotide away.

TCRB CDR3 regions were amplified from around 2.1 ug genomic DNA, or all available DNA if less, using the immunoSEQ assay. For multiplex PCR, 60 forward primers for TCR V beta segments and 13 reverse primers for J beta segments were used. Synthetic control templates were spiked into each sample at limiting dilution to estimate reads per starting template. The Illumina HiSeq System generated 87 bp sequencing reads. In the authors' own workflow: PCR and sequencing errors were removed by a nearest neighbor algorithm that merged closely related sequences. TCR overlap was measured as the percentage of unique tumor TCR beta sequences that were also present in the peripheral blood of the same patient. This is the immuneACCESS table as TCRdb keeps it, with only in-frame sequences that have V and J called. A part of the clones is gone; compared with another copy, unresolved V genes explain less than half, and the rest is unexplained. V and J calls and clone size are as listed in that table; D and trimming were resolved from the DNA. Recorded for this sample are roughly 100,000 clones; 75% to 90% of them occurred a single time. Together, the top ten hold 6% to 8% of the sample.

The sample's time point, from its label and the paper: after dendritic cell vaccination, including at tumor progression/relapse. Patients were selected on the basis of adequate residual fresh-frozen tumor tissue and more than two years of available survival data. None of the glioblastoma patients carried an isocitrate dehydrogenase mutation, although molecular status otherwise varied. PBMC were collected before vaccination, two weeks after the third vaccination, and at tumor progression if progression occurred. The Qiagen DNeasy Blood extraction Kit was used to extract genomic DNA. Measured from the cysteine to the phenylalanine, the CDR3 is 15 residues long. The sequence is cut down to CDR3 DNA, 45 bases in frame from base 1. Trimming removed 0 bases from V and 4 bases from J; the gene matches leave 6 bases unexplained. Via the germline V gene (reference sequence), CDR1 is GTSNPN and CDR2 SVGIG.

Recombination joined TRBV30 with TRBJ1-3; 7 middle bases align to TRBD1. The receptor comes from a human donor with glioblastoma. The sample was blood, taken after dendritic cell vaccination. Read as DNA, the sequence is TGTGCCTGGAGTGTAGGGGGCTCCGGGGGAAACACCATATATTTT. It translates to CAWSVGGSGGNTIYF.